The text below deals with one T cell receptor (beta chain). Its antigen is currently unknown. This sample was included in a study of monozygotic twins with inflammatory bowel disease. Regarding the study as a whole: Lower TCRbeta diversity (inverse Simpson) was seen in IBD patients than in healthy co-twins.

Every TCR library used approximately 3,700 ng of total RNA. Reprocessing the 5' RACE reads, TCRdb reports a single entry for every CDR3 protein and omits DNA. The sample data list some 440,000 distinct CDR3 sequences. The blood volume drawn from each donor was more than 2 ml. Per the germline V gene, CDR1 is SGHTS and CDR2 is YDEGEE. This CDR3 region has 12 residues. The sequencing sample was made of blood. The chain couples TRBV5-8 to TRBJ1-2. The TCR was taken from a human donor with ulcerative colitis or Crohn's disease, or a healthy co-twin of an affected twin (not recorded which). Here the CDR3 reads CASSLLTWGYTF.